The 7 T cell receptor beta chains below come from one sample, sequenced in a study of T cells after yellow fever vaccination. TCRdb redid the calling of the 5' RACE reads with MiXCR, one entry per CDR3 protein. The sample has just under 600,000 distinct CDR3 sequences, roughly 12% seen once. The sample here was PBMCs, taken on the day of the yellow fever booster vaccination. The receptors shown here come from a man aged 30 to 45 who received the YFV17D yellow fever vaccine.

This clonotype was detected a few times. The chain employs TRBV7-9 and TRBJ2-1; 12 positions match TRBD2. Trimming took 5 bases from V and 6 from J; bases not matched to a gene: 8. The CDR3 runs 16 residues. CDR1 SEHNR and CDR2 FQNEAQ come from the germline V gene (reference sequence). CDR3 residues: CASSADLGLAGNEQFF. The CDR3 DNA reads TGTGCCAGCAGCGCCGACCTGGGACTAGCGGGCAATGAGCAGTTCTTC.

This clonotype was seen only a few times. This sequence joins TRBV20-1 and TRBJ2-1; unclear D gene. The germline gives CDR1 DFQATT, CDR2 SNEGSKA (reference sequence). Trimming took off 4 bases at V and 0 bases at J, with 4 bases between the two ends. This CDR3 is 12 amino acids long. This CDR3 is CSATSSYNEQFF. CDR3 nucleotides: TGCAGTGCTACCAGCTCCTACAATGAGCAGTTCTTC.

The chain employs TRBV5-1 and TRBJ2-2; 7 bases map to TRBD1. Unmatched junction bases numbered 7, after V lost 4 bases and J lost 4 bases. The germline gives CDR1 SGHRS, CDR2 YFSETQ. The CDR3 loop spans 15 amino acids. The DNA for the CDR3 is TGCGCCAGCAGCCAAAGACAGGGATTCACCGGGGAGCTGTTTTTT. Translating gives CASSQRQGFTGELFF.

This chain links TRBV6-2 or TRBV6-3 with TRBJ2-1; possibly TRBD2 for D (5 bases). This CDR3 is built from 16 residues. Germline V gene lookup returns CDR1 MNHEY and CDR2 SVGEGT. Trimming shortened V by 4 bases and J by 1 base, and 14 bases separated the two germline ends. The CDR3 DNA sequence: TGTGCCAGCAGTTCCTCCGGGGTAGGGTCCTACAATGAGCAGTTCTTC. Translated, it gives CASSSSGVGSYNEQFF.

V gene TRBV12-3 or TRBV12-4 combines with J gene TRBJ2-7, with 12 nucleotides matching TRBD2. The CDR3 is 16 residues long. The V and J ends lost 6 bases and 2 bases, in that order; junction bases with no gene match: 8. CDR3 residues: CASSPRTSGMPYEQYF. The CDR3 bases are TGTGCCAGCAGCCCTCGGACTAGCGGGATGCCCTACGAGCAGTACTTC.

This clonotype was seen a handful of times. CDR3 nucleotides: TGTGCCAGCAGTTTAGATCTTATTGGGCCCCAGCATTTT. It translates to CASSLDLIGPQHF. The chain couples TRBV12-3 or TRBV12-4 to TRBJ1-5, with D uncertain. The CDR3 sequence is 13 residues long. V was shortened by 1 base and J by 9 bases, with 10 bases between the two germline ends.

The gene calls are TRBV4-2 and TRBJ2-1; either TRBD1 or TRBD2 may supply D (5 bases each). Between the trimmed V and J ends, which lost 4 bases and 5 bases, there was a span of 15 bases. From germline, CDR1 is LGHNA and CDR2 YNFKEQ. The CDR3 runs 15 residues. CDR3 loop: CASSPHGTKDNEQFF. The CDR3, as DNA: TGTGCCAGCAGCCCCCACGGGACGAAAGACAATGAGCAGTTCTTC.